The clone carrying this T cell receptor (beta chain) was seen at least ten times. CDR3 length: 14 residues. Germline CDR1 SGHTA, CDR2 FQGNSA. V lost 1 base and J 5 bases, leaving 12 bases between the germline ends. These data originate in a study of identical twins. TCRdb recomputed calls from the 5' RACE reads with MiXCR, one row per CDR3 protein. The data contain some 1,700,000 distinct CDR3 sequences, under 35% of them singletons. The V and J genes are TRBV7-2 and TRBJ2-7; D possibly corresponds to TRBD2 (6 bases). The sequence derives from a newborn girl in good health. The sample taken for sequencing was cord blood. The CDR3: CASSLGLGLDEQYF. The CDR3 coding sequence is TGTGCCAGCAGCTTAGGACTAGGTCTTGACGAGCAGTACTTC.